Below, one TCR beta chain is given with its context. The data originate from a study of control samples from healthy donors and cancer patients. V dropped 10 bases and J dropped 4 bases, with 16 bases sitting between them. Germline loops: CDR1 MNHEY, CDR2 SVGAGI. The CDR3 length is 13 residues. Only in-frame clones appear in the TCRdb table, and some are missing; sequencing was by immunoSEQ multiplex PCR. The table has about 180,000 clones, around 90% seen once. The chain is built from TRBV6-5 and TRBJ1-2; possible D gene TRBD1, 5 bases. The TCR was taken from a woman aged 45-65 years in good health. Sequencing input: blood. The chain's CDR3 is CATLGDSPYGYTF. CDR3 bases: TGTGCCACCTTAGGAGACAGCCCCTATGGCTACACCTTC.